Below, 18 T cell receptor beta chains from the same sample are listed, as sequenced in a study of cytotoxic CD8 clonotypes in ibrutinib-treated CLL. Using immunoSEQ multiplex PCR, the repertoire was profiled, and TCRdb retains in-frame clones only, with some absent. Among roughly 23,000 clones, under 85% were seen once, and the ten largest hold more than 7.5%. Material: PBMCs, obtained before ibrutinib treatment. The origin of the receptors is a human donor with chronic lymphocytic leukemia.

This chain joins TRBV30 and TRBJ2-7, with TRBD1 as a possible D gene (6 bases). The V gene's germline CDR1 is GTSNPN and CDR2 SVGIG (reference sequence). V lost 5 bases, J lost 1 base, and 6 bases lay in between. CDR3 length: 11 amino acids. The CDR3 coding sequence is TGTGCCTGGGGACAGTCCTACGAGCAGTACTTC. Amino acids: CAWGQSYEQYF.

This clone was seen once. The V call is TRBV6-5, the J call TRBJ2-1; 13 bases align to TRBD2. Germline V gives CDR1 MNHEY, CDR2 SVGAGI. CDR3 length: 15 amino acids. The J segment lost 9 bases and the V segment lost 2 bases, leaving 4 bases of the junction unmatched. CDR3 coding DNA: TGTGCCAGCAGTTACGGGACTAGCGGGGATTTTGAGCAGTTCTTC. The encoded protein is CASSYGTSGDFEQFF.

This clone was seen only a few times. The CDR3 here is CAWRARNTEAFF. The CDR3 DNA follows: TGTGCCTGGAGGGCCCGGAACACTGAAGCTTTCTTT. V and J are TRBV30 and TRBJ1-1; D unclear. CDR3 length equals 12 residues. Germline lookup yields CDR1 GTSNPN and CDR2 SVGIG (reference sequence). V lost 3 bases to trimming and J lost 1 base, with 6 bases between them. The entire variable domain, with the rest obtained from reference TRBV30 and TRBJ1-1, is as follows: SQTIHQWPATLVQPVGSPLSLECTVEGTSNPNLYWYRQAAGRGLQLLFYSVGIGQISSEVPQNLSASRPQDRQFILSSKKLLLSDSGFYLCAWRARNTEAFFGQGTRLTVV.

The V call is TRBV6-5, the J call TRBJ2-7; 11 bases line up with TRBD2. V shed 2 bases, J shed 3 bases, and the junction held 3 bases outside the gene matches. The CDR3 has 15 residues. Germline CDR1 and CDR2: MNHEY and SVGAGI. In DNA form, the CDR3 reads TGTGCCAGCAGTTACGATACTAGCGGGAGCTACGAGCAGTACTTC. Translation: CASSYDTSGSYEQYF.

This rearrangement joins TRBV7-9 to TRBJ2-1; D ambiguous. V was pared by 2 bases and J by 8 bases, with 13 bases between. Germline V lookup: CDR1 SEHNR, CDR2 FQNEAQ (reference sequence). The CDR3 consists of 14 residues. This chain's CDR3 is CASSLSLKEDEQFF. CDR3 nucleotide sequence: TGTGCCAGCAGCTTATCACTGAAAGAGGATGAGCAGTTCTTC.

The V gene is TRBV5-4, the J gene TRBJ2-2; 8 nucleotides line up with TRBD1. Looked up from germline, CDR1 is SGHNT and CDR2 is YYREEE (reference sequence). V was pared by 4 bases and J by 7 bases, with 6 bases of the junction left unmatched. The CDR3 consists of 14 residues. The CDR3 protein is CASSGQGADGELFF. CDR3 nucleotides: TGTGCCAGCAGCGGGCAGGGGGCGGACGGGGAGCTGTTTTTT. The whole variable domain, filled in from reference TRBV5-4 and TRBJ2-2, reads ETGVTQSPTHLIKTRGQQVTLRCSSQSGHNTVSWYQQALGQGPQFIFQYYREEENGRGNFPPRFSGLQFPNYSSELNVNALELDDSALYLCASSGQGADGELFFGEGSRLTVL.

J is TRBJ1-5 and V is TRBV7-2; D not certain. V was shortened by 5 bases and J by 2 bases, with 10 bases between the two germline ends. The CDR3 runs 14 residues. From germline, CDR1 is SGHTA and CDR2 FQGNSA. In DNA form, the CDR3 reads TGTGCCAGCAGCGCTAATCTGGGCAATCAGCCCCAGCATTTT. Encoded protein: CASSANLGNQPQHF.

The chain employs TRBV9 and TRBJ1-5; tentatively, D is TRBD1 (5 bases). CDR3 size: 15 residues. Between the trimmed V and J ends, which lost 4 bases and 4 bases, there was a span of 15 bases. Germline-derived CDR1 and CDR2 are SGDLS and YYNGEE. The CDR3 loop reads CASSPSSDRNQPQHF. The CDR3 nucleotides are TGTGCCAGCAGCCCCAGTAGTGACAGAAATCAGCCCCAGCATTTT.

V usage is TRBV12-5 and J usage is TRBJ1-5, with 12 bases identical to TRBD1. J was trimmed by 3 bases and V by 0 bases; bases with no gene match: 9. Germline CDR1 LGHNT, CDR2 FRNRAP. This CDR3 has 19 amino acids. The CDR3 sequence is CASGLVQGTGGLNNQPQHF. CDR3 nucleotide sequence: TGTGCTAGTGGTTTGGTACAGGGGACAGGGGGCTTGAACAATCAGCCCCAGCATTTT.

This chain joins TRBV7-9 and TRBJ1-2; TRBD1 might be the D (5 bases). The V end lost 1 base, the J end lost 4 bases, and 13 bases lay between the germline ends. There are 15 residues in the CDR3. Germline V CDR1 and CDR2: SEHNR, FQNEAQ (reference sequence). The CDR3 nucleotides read TGTGCCAGCAGCTTAGGGGACCCAACCCTCTATGGCTACACCTTC. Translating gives CASSLGDPTLYGYTF.

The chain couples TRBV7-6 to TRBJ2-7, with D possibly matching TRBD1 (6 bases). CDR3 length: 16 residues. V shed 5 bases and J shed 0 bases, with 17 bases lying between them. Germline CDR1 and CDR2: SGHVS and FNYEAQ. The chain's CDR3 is CASSPQGQLYSYEQYF. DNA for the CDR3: TGTGCCAGCAGCCCCCAAGGACAGCTTTACTCCTACGAGCAGTACTTC. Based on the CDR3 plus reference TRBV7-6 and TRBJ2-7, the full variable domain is GAGVSQSPRYKVTKRGQDVALRCDPISGHVSLYWYRQALGQGPEFLTYFNYEAQQDKSGLPNDRFSAERPEGSISTLTIQRTEQRDSAMYRCASSPQGQLYSYEQYFGPGTRLTVT.

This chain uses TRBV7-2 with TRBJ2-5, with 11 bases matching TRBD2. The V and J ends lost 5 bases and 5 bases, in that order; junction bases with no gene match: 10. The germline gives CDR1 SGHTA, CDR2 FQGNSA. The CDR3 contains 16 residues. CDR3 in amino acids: CASSPTRLAGRETQYF. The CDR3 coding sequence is TGTGCCAGCAGCCCGACAAGACTAGCGGGAAGGGAGACCCAGTACTTC.

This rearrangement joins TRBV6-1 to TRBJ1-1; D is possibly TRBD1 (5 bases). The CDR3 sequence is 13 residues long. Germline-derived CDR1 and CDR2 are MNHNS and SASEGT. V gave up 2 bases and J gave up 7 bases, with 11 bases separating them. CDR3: CASSESGRSEAFF. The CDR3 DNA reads TGTGCCAGCAGTGAATCAGGGAGGAGTGAAGCTTTCTTT.

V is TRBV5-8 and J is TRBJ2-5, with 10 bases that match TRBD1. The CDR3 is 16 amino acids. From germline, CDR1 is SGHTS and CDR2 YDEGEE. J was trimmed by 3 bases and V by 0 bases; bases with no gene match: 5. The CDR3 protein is CASSLEFGTGEETQYF. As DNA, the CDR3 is TGTGCCAGCAGCTTGGAATTCGGGACAGGGGAAGAGACCCAGTACTTC.

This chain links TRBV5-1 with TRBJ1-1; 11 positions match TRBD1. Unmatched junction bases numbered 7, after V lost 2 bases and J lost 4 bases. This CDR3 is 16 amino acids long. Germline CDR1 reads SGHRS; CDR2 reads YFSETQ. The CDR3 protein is CASSFGQGARSTEAFF. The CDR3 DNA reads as TGCGCCAGCAGCTTTGGACAGGGGGCTAGGAGCACTGAAGCTTTCTTT.

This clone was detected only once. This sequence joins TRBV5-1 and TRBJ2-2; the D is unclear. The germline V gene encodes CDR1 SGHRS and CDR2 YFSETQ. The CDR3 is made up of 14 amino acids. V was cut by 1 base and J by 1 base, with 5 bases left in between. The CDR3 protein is CASSLSGNTGELFF. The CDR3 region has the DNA TGCGCCAGCAGCTTGAGTGGGAACACCGGGGAGCTGTTTTTT.

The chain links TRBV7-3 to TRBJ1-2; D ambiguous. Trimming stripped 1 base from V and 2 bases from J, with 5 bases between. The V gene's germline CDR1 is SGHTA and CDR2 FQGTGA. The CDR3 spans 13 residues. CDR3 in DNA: TGTGCCAGCAGCTTAAACAGCAACTATGGCTACACCTTC. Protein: CASSLNSNYGYTF.

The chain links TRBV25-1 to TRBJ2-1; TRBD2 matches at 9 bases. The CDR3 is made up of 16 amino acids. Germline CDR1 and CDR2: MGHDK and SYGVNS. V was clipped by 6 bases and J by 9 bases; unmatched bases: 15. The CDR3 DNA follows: TGTGCCAGCAGGATGCCGGGACTAGCAGGTGGGAGTGAGCAGTTCTTC. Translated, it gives CASRMPGLAGGSEQFF. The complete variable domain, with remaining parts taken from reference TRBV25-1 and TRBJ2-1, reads EADIYQTPRYLVIGTGKKITLECSQTMGHDKMYWYQQDPGMELHLIHYSYGVNSTEKGDLSSESTVSRIRTEHFPLTLESARPSHTSQYLCASRMPGLAGGSEQFFGPGTRLTVL.